One and the same sample provided the 27 T cell receptor beta chains below, sequenced in a study of cytomegalovirus exposure and HLA in healthy donors. PCR involved 60 Vbeta and 13 Jbeta primers. Assay: immunoSEQ multiplex PCR; the TCRdb copy retains only in-frame clones and omits some. The data contain 210,000 or so clones, roughly 80% of them singletons. The sequencing sample was made of PBMCs. The receptors stem from a girl between 2 and 10 years old in good health and CMV-seronegative.

The rearrangement joins TRBV7-2 to TRBJ2-5; 7 bases agree with TRBD2. V gave up 1 base and J gave up 7 bases; unmatched junction bases: 18. This CDR3 has 18 amino acids. In germline, CDR1 is SGHTA, CDR2 FQGNSA. CDR3 sequence: CASSLVRGSGTPGGTQYF. CDR3 in DNA: TGTGCCAGCAGCTTAGTACGGGGTAGCGGAACGCCGGGGGGGACCCAGTACTTC.

This chain joins TRBV5-1 and TRBJ2-2, with 11 bases lining up with TRBD1. This CDR3 is 16 amino acids long. The V gene's germline CDR1 is SGHRS and CDR2 YFSETQ. The V and J ends lost 4 bases and 1 base, in that order; junction bases with no gene match: 3. The CDR3 region is CASSQGQGVNTGELFF. CDR3 in DNA: TGCGCCAGCAGCCAGGGACAGGGGGTGAACACCGGGGAGCTGTTTTTT.

This rearrangement joins TRBV6-1 to TRBJ1-2, with 7 bases fitting TRBD1. The CDR3 runs 13 residues. The V gene end was trimmed by 4 bases and the J gene end by 2 bases; junction bases not matched to a gene: 1. CDR1 and CDR2 (germline): MNHNS, SASEGT. In DNA form, the CDR3 reads TGTGCCAGCAGTGGGGACAGCAACTATGGCTACACCTTC. It codes for CASSGDSNYGYTF.

This chain connects TRBV7-7 to TRBJ2-5; D might be TRBD1 (5 bases). Between the trimmed V and J ends, which lost 1 base and 1 base, there was a span of 19 bases. Per the germline V gene, CDR1 is SSHAT and CDR2 is FNYEAQ (reference sequence). The CDR3 sequence is 18 residues long. The CDR3: CASSLGSGFKGRQETQYF. The CDR3 coding sequence is TGTGCCAGCAGCTTAGGATCAGGGTTTAAAGGACGCCAAGAGACCCAGTACTTC.

The chain uses TRBV7-9 and TRBJ2-2; perhaps TRBD2 as D (5 bases). Germline CDR1 reads SEHNR; CDR2 reads FQNEAQ (reference sequence). The CDR3 is 14 residues long. Trimming took 8 bases from V and 5 from J, leaving 15 bases between them. CDR3 protein: CASGRAMKTGELFF. CDR3 coding DNA: TGTGCCAGCGGGCGGGCGATGAAGACCGGGGAGCTGTTTTTT.

V is TRBV19 and J is TRBJ1-3; the D gene is possibly TRBD1 (6 bases). The ends were cut back, 6 bases at V and 2 bases at J, with 14 bases in the middle. CDR3 length equals 15 residues. Per germline, CDR1 LNHDA and CDR2 SQIVND (reference sequence). CDR3 DNA sequence: TGTGCCAGTAGAACAGGGTTGAGGGCTGGAAACACCATATATTTT. This sequence encodes CASRTGLRAGNTIYF.

V and J are TRBV5-1 and TRBJ1-5, with D possibly being TRBD1 (5 bases). Germline CDR1 reads SGHRS; CDR2 reads YFSETQ. The length of the CDR3 is 13 residues. V was shortened by 4 bases and J by 3 bases, with 8 bases between the two germline ends. The CDR3 protein is CASSKGDNQPQHF. The CDR3 region has the DNA TGCGCCAGCAGCAAAGGGGACAATCAGCCCCAGCATTTT.

This sequence joins TRBV6-5 and TRBJ1-6; D is uncertain. CDR1 MNHEY and CDR2 SVGAGI come from the germline V gene. Trimming removed 0 bases at V and 5 bases at J, with 8 bases between. The CDR3 spans 15 residues. The CDR3 DNA reads TGTGCCAGCAGTTACTCTGGCAGCGATAATTCACCCCTCCACTTT. Protein sequence: CASSYSGSDNSPLHF.

In its sample, this clone was seen a few times. The rearrangement uses TRBV6-5 and TRBJ1-5, with a tentative D call TRBD1 (5 bases). Germline V gives CDR1 MNHEY, CDR2 SVGAGI. The CDR3 length is 15 residues. V lost 6 bases and J lost 0, with 12 bases in between. In DNA form, the CDR3 reads TGTGCCAGCAGGGCAGACAGTTATAGCAATCAGCCCCAGCATTTT. Its protein product is CASRADSYSNQPQHF.

This clone was counted a single time. The chain carries TRBV19 and TRBJ1-4; 10 bases line up with TRBD1. Per germline, CDR1 LNHDA and CDR2 SQIVND (reference sequence). The length of the CDR3 is 15 residues. Trimming took 7 bases from V and 7 from J; bases not matched to a gene: 9. The CDR3 region has the DNA TGTGCCAGTACCCCTCGACAGGGGGCGACTGAAAAACTGTTTTTT. Amino acids: CASTPRQGATEKLFF.

J is TRBJ1-1 and V is TRBV19; TRBD1 might be the D (5 bases). The CDR3 length is 12 residues. Looked up from germline, CDR1 is LNHDA and CDR2 is SQIVND (reference sequence). The V and J ends lost 7 bases and 2 bases respectively, with 8 bases between them. As DNA, the CDR3 is TGTGCCAGTACCCAGGGAAACACTGAAGCTTTCTTT. Translation gives CASTQGNTEAFF.

The chain couples TRBV5-1 to TRBJ2-3, with 9 bases fitting TRBD1. The CDR3 runs 15 residues. Germline lookup yields CDR1 SGHRS and CDR2 YFSETQ. Unmatched junction bases numbered 7, after V lost 4 bases and J lost 4 bases. CDR3 nucleotide sequence: TGCGCCAGCAGCGTTAGACAGGGGGGGCCAGATACGCAGTATTTT. Its translation is CASSVRQGGPDTQYF.

This clone came up many times. The chain employs TRBV6-1 and TRBJ1-1, with D perhaps TRBD1 (6 bases). V was cut by 6 bases and J by 5 bases, with 16 bases left in between. The CDR3 contains 14 residues. Germline V gene data show CDR1 as MNHNS and CDR2 as SASEGT. In DNA form, the CDR3 reads TGTGCCAGCAGCCCGGTAGGGGGGGGGACTGAAGCTTTCTTT. It yields the protein CASSPVGGGTEAFF.

In this sample, this clone turned up once. The genes are TRBV2 and TRBJ1-5; D might be TRBD1 (5 bases). Germline loops: CDR1 SNHLY, CDR2 FYNNEI. The CDR3 runs to 13 residues. V shed 4 bases and J shed 3 bases, with 7 bases lying between them. CDR3 residues: CASSGGTNQPQHF. Here the CDR3 DNA reads TGTGCCAGCAGTGGGGGCACCAATCAGCCCCAGCATTTT.

The chain joins TRBV11-2 to TRBJ1-5, with 9 bases that match TRBD1. The V gene's germline CDR1 is SGHAT and CDR2 FQNNGV. V shed 1 base and J 3 bases; nucleotides not matched to a gene: 10. The length of the CDR3 is 18 residues. The CDR3 loop reads CASSLGGQGTPSNQPQHF. The CDR3 DNA follows: TGTGCCAGCAGCTTAGGAGGACAGGGGACCCCCTCCAATCAGCCCCAGCATTTT.

The chain uses TRBV30 and TRBJ1-2, with TRBD1 as a possible D gene (6 bases). V shed 7 bases and J shed 8 bases, with 14 bases lying between them. Germline V gives CDR1 GTSNPN, CDR2 SVGIG (reference sequence). This CDR3 region has 11 residues. This CDR3 reads CASEGVEGYTF. The CDR3 bases are TGTGCCTCCGAGGGGGTCGAAGGCTACACCTTC.

The chain uses TRBV18 and TRBJ2-5; D might be TRBD2 (6 bases). CDR3 size: 15 residues. Trimming took 2 bases from V and 5 from J, leaving 15 bases between them. Germline CDR1 and CDR2: KGHSH and LQKENI. CDR3 sequence: CASSPSRAGRETQYF. DNA of the CDR3: TGTGCCAGCTCACCAAGCCGGGCGGGAAGGGAGACCCAGTACTTC. The variable domain in full, completed from reference TRBV18 and TRBJ2-5, reads NAGVMQNPRHLVRRRGQEARLRCSPMKGHSHVYWYRQLPEEGLKFMVYLQKENIIDESGMPKERFSAEFPKEGPSILRIQQVVRGDSAAYFCASSPSRAGRETQYFGPGTRLLVL.

Comment on this clone: Germline is not matched at one junction end, which may reflect a read error. This CDR3 is also generated by other DNA sequences in the sample. J is TRBJ1-1 and V is TRBV5-4; possibly TRBD1 for D (5 bases). This CDR3 is 16 amino acids long. Per the germline V gene, CDR1 is SGHNT and CDR2 is YYREEE (reference sequence). In DNA form, the CDR3 reads TGTGCCAGTAGCTCCTTAACAGCGACAGTGAACACTGAAGCTTTCTTT. Encoded protein: CASSSLTATVNTEAFF.

The CDR3 bases are TGTGCCACCGGTAGGAGGGCCGATGAAAAACTGTTTTTT. Translated, it gives CATGRRADEKLFF. This chain connects TRBV27 to TRBJ1-4; the D is unclear. Trimming cost V 10 bases and J 6 bases, with 15 bases left between them. The CDR3 loop spans 13 amino acids. Germline CDR1 MNHEY, CDR2 SMNVEV (reference sequence).

The V gene is TRBV29-1, the J gene TRBJ2-7; maybe TRBD1 (5 bases). The V end was cut by 4 bases, the J end by 4 bases, with 14 bases between. Per the germline V gene, CDR1 is SQVTM and CDR2 is ANQGSEA. The CDR3 contains 13 residues. The CDR3 spells CSVAGRVSYEQYF. CDR3 in DNA: TGCAGCGTTGCGGGCAGGGTTTCTTACGAGCAGTACTTC.

J is TRBJ2-5 and V is TRBV12-5; 12 positions agree with TRBD1. Germline-derived CDR1 and CDR2 are LGHNT and FRNRAP. V shed 0 bases, J shed 4 bases, and the junction held 6 bases outside the gene matches. The CDR3 runs to 17 residues. In DNA form, the CDR3 reads TGTGCTAGTGGTTTGGTAATTGGGACAGGGGGCCCAGAGACCCAGTACTTC. Translating it yields CASGLVIGTGGPETQYF. Full variable domain (outside the CDR3, taken from reference TRBV12-5 and TRBJ2-5): DARVTQTPRHKVTEMGQEVTMRCQPILGHNTVFWYRQTMMQGLELLAYFRNRAPLDDSGMPKDRFSAEMPDATLATLKIQPSEPRDSAVYFCASGLVIGTGGPETQYFGPGTRLLVL.

This sequence joins TRBV5-6 and TRBJ2-1, with D maybe TRBD2 (6 bases). Deletions cut 3 bases from V and 4 bases from J, with 11 bases between. CDR3 size: 14 residues. From germline, CDR1 is SGHDT and CDR2 YYEEEE. CDR3 residues: CASSSGTGYNEQFF. The CDR3 DNA follows: TGTGCCAGCAGCTCAGGGACTGGTTACAATGAGCAGTTCTTC.

V usage is TRBV4-1 and J usage is TRBJ1-1; D uncertain. Trimming cost V 4 bases and J 1 base, with 10 bases left between them. The CDR3 is 14 residues long. Germline V CDR1 and CDR2: MGHRA, YSYEKL. DNA for the CDR3: TGCGCCAGCAGCCTCCTAGGTGAGAACACTGAAGCTTTCTTT. Its translation: CASSLLGENTEAFF.

This rearrangement joins TRBV7-9 to TRBJ1-1, with no clear D. The ends were cut back, 8 bases at V and 0 bases at J, with 10 bases in the middle. There are 13 residues in the CDR3. From germline, CDR1 is SEHNR and CDR2 FQNEAQ (reference sequence). CDR3 sequence reads: CASFGSMNTEAFF. In DNA, the CDR3 is TGTGCCAGCTTCGGGAGCATGAACACTGAAGCTTTCTTT.

This clone was counted once. The chain recombines TRBV7-9 with TRBJ2-7, with 7 bases that match TRBD2. The germline V gene has CDR1 SEHNR and CDR2 FQNEAQ (reference sequence). The V gene end was trimmed by 4 bases and the J gene end by 5 bases; junction bases not matched to a gene: 17. The CDR3 sequence is 17 residues long. The CDR3 protein is CASSSGRGAGASHEQYF. Written as DNA, the CDR3 is TGTGCCAGCAGCTCTGGGCGCGGGGCGGGAGCTTCTCACGAGCAGTACTTC.

The chain recombines TRBV4-2 with TRBJ2-7, with a weak D call TRBD2 (5 bases). The germline V gene encodes CDR1 LGHNA and CDR2 YNFKEQ. The CDR3 consists of 14 residues. Deletions cut 2 bases from V and 5 bases from J, with 13 bases between. CDR3 bases: TGTGCCAGCAGCCAAAGGGCTAGCTTCGACGAGCAGTACTTC. Translation: CASSQRASFDEQYF.

The chain uses TRBV7-2 and TRBJ1-1, with D perhaps matching TRBD1 (6 bases). Trimming removed 4 bases from V and 2 bases from J, with 8 bases in between. This CDR3 spans 13 amino acids. CDR1 is SGHTA and CDR2 is FQGNSA in the germline V gene. For the CDR3, the DNA is TGTGCCAGCAGCTCCAGGGGTAACACTGAAGCTTTCTTT. It translates to CASSSRGNTEAFF.